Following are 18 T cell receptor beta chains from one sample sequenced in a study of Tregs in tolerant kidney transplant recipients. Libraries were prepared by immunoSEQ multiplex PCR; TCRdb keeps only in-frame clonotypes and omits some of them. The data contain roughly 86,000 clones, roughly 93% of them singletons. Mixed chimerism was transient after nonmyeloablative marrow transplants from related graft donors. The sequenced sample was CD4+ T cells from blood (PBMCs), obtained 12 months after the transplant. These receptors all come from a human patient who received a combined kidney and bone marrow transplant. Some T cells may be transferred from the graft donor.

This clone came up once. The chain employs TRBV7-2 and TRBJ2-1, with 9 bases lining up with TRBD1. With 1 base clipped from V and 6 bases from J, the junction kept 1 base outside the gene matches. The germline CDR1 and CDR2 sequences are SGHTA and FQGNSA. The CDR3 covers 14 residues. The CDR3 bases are TGTGCCAGCAGCTTAGTGGGACAGGGCAATGAGCAGTTCTTC. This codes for CASSLVGQGNEQFF.

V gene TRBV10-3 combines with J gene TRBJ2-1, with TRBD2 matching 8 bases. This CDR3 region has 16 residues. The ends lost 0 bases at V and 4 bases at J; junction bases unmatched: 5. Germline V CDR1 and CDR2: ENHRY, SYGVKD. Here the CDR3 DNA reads TGTGCCATCAGTGAGTCGTTAGCGGGAAGGTACAATGAGCAGTTCTTC. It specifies CAISESLAGRYNEQFF.

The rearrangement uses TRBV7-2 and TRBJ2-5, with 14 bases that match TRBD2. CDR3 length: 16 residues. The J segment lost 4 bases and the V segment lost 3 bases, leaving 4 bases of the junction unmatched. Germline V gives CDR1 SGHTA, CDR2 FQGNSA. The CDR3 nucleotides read TGTGCCAGCAGCTTGGGACTAGCGGGAGCCCCAGAGACCCAGTACTTC. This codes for CASSLGLAGAPETQYF.

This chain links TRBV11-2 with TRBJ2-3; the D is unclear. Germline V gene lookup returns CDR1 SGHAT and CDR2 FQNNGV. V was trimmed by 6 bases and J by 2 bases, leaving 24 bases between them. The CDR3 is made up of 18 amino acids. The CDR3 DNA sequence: TGTGCCAGCAGTAAAAAGCAAACAGACACCTCGTACACAGATACGCAGTATTTT. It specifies CASSKKQTDTSYTDTQYF.

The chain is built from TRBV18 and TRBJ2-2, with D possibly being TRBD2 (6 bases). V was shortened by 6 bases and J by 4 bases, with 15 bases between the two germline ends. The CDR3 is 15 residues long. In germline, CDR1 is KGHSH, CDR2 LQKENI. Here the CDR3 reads CASSARGDSTGELFF. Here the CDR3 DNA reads TGTGCCAGCTCCGCACGCGGGGATTCCACCGGGGAGCTGTTTTTT.

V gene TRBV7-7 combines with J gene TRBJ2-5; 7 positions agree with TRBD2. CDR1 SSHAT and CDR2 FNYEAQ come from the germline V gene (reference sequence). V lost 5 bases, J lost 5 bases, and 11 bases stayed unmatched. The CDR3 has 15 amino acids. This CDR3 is CASSPRTRVGETQYF. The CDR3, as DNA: TGTGCCAGCAGCCCAAGGACTAGAGTTGGCGAGACCCAGTACTTC.

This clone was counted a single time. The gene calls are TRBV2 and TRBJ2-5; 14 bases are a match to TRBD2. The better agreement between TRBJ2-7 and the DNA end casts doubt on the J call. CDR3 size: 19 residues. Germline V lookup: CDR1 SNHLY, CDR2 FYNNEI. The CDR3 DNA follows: TGTGCCAGTCTTAAAGGGACTGCGCGACTAGCGGGGGGGCCTGGCGAGCAGTACTTC. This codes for CASLKGTARLAGGPGEQYF.

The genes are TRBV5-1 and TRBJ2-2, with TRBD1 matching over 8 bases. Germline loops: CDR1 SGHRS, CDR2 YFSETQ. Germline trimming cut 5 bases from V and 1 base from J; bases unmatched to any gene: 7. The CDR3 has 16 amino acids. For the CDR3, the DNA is TGCGCCAGCAGTTCTTCCGGACAGGGGAACACCGGGGAGCTGTTTTTT. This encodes CASSSSGQGNTGELFF.

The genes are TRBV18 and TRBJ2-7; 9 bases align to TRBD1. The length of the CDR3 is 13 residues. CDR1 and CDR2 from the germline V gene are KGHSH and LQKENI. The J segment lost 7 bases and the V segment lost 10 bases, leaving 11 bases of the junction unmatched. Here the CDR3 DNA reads TGTGCCACAGCCGGGACAGGGTCTAGAGAGCAGTACTTC. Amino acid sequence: CATAGTGSREQYF. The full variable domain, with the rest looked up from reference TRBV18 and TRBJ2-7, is NAGVMQNPRHLVRRRGQEARLRCSPMKGHSHVYWYRQLPEEGLKFMVYLQKENIIDESGMPKERFSAEFPKEGPSILRIQQVVRGDSAAYFCATAGTGSREQYFGPGTRLTVT.

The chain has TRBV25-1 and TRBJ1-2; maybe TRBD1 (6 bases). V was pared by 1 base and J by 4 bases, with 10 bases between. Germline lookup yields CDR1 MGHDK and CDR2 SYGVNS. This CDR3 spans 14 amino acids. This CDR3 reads CASSELDSLYGYTF. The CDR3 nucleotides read TGTGCCAGCAGTGAATTGGACAGTCTCTATGGCTACACCTTC.

CDR3 region: CAWGQGDSPLHF. The CDR3 nucleotides read TGTGCCTGGGGACAGGGTGACTCACCCCTCCACTTT. This chain joins TRBV30 and TRBJ1-6, with 8 nucleotides matching TRBD1. The CDR3 contains 12 residues. Germline trimming cut 5 bases from V and 10 bases from J; bases unmatched to any gene: 4. CDR1 is GTSNPN and CDR2 is SVGIG in the germline V gene (reference sequence).

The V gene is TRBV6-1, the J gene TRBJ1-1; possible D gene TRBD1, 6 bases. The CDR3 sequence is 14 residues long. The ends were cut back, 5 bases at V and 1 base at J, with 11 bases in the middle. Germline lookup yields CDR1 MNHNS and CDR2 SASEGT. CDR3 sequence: CASSRGQTNTEAFF. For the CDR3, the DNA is TGTGCCAGCAGTAGAGGACAGACGAACACTGAAGCTTTCTTT.

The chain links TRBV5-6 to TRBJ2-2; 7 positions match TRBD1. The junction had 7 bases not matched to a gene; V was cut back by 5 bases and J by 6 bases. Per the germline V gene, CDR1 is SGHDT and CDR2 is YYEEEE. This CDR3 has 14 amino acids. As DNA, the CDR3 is TGTGCCAGCAGGTTGACAGGGTGGGCCGGGGAGCTGTTTTTT. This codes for CASRLTGWAGELFF.

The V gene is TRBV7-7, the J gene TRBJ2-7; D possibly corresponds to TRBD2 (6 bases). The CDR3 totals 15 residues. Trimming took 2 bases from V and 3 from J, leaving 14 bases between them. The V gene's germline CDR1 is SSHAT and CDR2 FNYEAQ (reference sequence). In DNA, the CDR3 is TGTGCCAGCAGCTTAAGGCCCGGGGGATACTACGAGCAGTACTTC. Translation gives CASSLRPGGYYEQYF.

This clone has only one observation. CDR3 coding DNA: TGTGCCAGCAGCGCGGGACAGCTCCACTCTGGAAACACCATATATTTT. It yields the protein CASSAGQLHSGNTIYF. The J gene is TRBJ1-3, the V gene TRBV7-6, with 7 positions matching TRBD1. This CDR3 spans 16 amino acids. CDR1 and CDR2 from the germline V gene are SGHVS and FNYEAQ. V lost 5 bases to trimming and J lost 0 bases; unmatched junction nucleotides: 7. Full variable domain (outside the CDR3, taken from reference TRBV7-6 and TRBJ1-3): GAGVSQSPRYKVTKRGQDVALRCDPISGHVSLYWYRQALGQGPEFLTYFNYEAQQDKSGLPNDRFSAERPEGSISTLTIQRTEQRDSAMYRCASSAGQLHSGNTIYFGEGSWLTVV.

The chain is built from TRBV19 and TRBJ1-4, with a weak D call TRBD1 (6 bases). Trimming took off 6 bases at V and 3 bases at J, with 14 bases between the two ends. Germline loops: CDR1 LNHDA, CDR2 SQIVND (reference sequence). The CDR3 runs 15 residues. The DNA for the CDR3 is TGTGCCAGTAGGGGCAGGGGTTTTTCTAATGAAAAACTGTTTTTT. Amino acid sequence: CASRGRGFSNEKLFF.

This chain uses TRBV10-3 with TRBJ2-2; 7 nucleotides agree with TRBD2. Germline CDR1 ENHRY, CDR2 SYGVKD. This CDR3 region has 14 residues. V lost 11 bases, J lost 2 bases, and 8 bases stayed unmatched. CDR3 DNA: TGTGCCTCCGGGACTAACTATAACACCGGGGAGCTGTTTTTT. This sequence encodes CASGTNYNTGELFF.

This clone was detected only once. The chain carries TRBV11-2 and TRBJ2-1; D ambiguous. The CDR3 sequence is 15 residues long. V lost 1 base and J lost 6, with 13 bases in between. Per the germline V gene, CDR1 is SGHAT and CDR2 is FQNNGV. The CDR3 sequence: CASSLASSRSNEQFF. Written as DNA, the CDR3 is TGTGCCAGCAGCTTAGCGAGTAGCAGATCCAATGAGCAGTTCTTC.